This TCR beta chain was recovered during a study of tumor and adjacent non-tumor tissue in lung cancer. Remarks on this clonotype: Its antigen is unidentified. Sequence at one end of the junction differs from germline and may be a read error.

General study results and limits: Tumor tissue had significantly higher TCR diversity than normal lung.

Three rounds of nested PCR, following a modified ARM-PCR protocol, produced the TCRbeta library. TCRdb re-derived calls from the multiplex PCR reads in MiXCR, one entry per CDR3 protein. The sample yields approximately 110,000 distinct CDR3 sequences, 60% to 70% seen once. CDR3 length: 13 amino acids. The template was RNA from unsorted bulk tissue. More than 3 cm separated this lung sample from the edge of the tumor. Newly diagnosed lung cancer patients had thoracic surgery in China, August–late 2014, without prior chemotherapy. Sequenced material: distant non-tumor lung tissue. This chain connects TRBV12-3 or TRBV12-4 to TRBJ1-5; D gene ambiguous. The receptor comes from a man in his 60s with non-small cell lung cancer. CDR3 amino acids: CASTTSFNQPQNF. The CDR3 DNA reads TGTGCCAGCACGACAAGCTTCAATCAGCCCCAGAATTTT.